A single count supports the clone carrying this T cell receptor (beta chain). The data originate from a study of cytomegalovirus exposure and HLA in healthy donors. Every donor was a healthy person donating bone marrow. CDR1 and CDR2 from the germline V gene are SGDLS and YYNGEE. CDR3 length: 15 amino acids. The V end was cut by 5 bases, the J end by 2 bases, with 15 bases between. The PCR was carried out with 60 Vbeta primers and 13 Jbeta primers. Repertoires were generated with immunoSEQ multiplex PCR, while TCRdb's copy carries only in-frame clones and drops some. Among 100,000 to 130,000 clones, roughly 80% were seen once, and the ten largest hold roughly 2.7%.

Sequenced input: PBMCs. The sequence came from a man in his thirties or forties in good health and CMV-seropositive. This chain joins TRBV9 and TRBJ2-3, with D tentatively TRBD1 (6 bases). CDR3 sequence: CASSQGQMHTDTQYF. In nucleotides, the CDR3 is TGTGCCAGCAGTCAAGGACAGATGCACACAGATACGCAGTATTTT.